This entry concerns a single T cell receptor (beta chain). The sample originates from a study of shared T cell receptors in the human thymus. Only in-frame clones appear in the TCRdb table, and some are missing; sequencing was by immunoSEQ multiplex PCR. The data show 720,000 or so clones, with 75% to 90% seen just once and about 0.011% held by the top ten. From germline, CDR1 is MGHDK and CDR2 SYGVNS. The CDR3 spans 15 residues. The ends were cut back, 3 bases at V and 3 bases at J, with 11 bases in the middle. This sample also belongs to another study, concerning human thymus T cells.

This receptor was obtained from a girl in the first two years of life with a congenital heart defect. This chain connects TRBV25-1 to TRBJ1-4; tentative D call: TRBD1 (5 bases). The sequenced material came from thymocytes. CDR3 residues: CASSDPPGSNEKLFF. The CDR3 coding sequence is TGTGCCAGCAGTGATCCACCAGGGTCTAATGAAAAACTGTTTTTT. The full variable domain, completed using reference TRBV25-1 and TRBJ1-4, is EADIYQTPRYLVIGTGKKITLECSQTMGHDKMYWYQQDPGMELHLIHYSYGVNSTEKGDLSSESTVSRIRTEHFPLTLESARPSHTSQYLCASSDPPGSNEKLFFGSGTQLSVL.